This T cell receptor (beta chain) was profiled in a study of OX40 agonist ivuxolimab in advanced cancers. Broadly, across the study: Ivuxolimab was an agonistic, fully human IgG2 monoclonal antibody directed against OX40 (CD134), a costimulatory receptor. Intravenous ivuxolimab was administered to patients every 2 weeks at six dose levels: 0.01, 0.1, 0.3, 1.5, 3 and 10 mg/kg. Of the roughly 54 patients in dose escalation, approximately 20 had hepatocellular carcinoma, about 15 had melanoma, 9 had renal cell carcinoma and 9 had head and neck cancer. In the dose-escalation cohort, approximately 83% of patients were male, and the mean age was roughly 56 years with a range of roughly 20 to 80. Patients were allowed to have had prior anti-PD-1, anti-PD-L1 or anti-CTLA-4 therapy, and 30% to 40% of the dose-escalation patients had been treated with checkpoint inhibitors. Partial responses occurred in three dose-escalation patients: two with cutaneous melanoma and one with hepatocellular carcinoma. The point of sequencing TCRbeta in the periphery was to test whether ivuxolimab changed TCR sequence diversity and drove clonal T-cell expansion. The monotherapy dose-escalation portion (N = 52 patients) of the phase I ivuxolimab trial is reported in the paper.

Paper-wide results and their limitations: After ivuxolimab, CD8+ T cells had more expanded clones than CD4+ T cells on average. Antigen specificity was not determined for the clonally expanded peripheral T cells. Low levels of normalized T-cell clonal expansion were also seen in some nonresponding patients. At doses of 0.1 to 3.0 mg/kg, clonal expansion of both CD4+ and CD8+ blood T cells was observed from baseline to week 6. In the 0.1-3.0 mg/kg groups, partial responders had among the lowest normalized peripheral clonal expansion, particularly in CD8+ T cells.

CDR1 and CDR2 are drawn from the germline V gene: ENHRY, SYGVKD. Relative to germline, V is missing 2 bases and J is missing 4 bases, with 4 bases of the junction outside any gene match. The CDR3 numbers 14 residues from cysteine through phenylalanine. Of the read, only the CDR3 DNA is kept; its 42 bases are in frame from base 1. The trial excluded patients who had a history of autoimmune disease or who were on systemic immunosuppression. Peripheral blood for TCR sequencing was drawn from every dose cohort at baseline, at cycle 4 day 1 and at cycle 7 day 1. The samples were taken from a phase I, first-in-human, multicenter, open-label dose-escalation trial of ivuxolimab. Adults with locally advanced or metastatic head and neck squamous cell, hepatocellular, melanoma or renal cell carcinoma were enrolled in the trial. Before TCR sequencing, CD4+ and CD8+ T cells were separately sorted from peripheral blood.

Regarding this clone: This clone's antigen is unknown. No much larger clone is present one base from it, and per-base qualities are unavailable.

Genomic DNA was extracted from sorted cells for sequencing of the TCRbeta CDR3 region. TCRbeta CDR3 regions were sequenced using the immunoSEQ Assay. In its TCRdb copy, this immuneACCESS table keeps in-frame sequences only and misses some clones. Where compared with another copy, unresolved V genes explain less than half of these, and the others have no known cause. This sample comprises about 28,000 clones, over 75% of them detected only once. The top ten hold roughly 15% of the sample. The TCR originated in an adult with an advanced solid tumor such as melanoma, head and neck, liver or kidney cancer. The chain employs TRBV10-3 and TRBJ1-2; TRBD1 agrees with 7 junctional bases. The material was CD4+ or CD8+ T cells sorted from blood, obtained in a trial of the OX40 agonist ivuxolimab. The CDR3 protein is CAISEGDRSYGYTF. The DNA sequence follows: TGTGCCATCAGTGAGGGGGACAGAAGCTATGGCTACACCTTC.